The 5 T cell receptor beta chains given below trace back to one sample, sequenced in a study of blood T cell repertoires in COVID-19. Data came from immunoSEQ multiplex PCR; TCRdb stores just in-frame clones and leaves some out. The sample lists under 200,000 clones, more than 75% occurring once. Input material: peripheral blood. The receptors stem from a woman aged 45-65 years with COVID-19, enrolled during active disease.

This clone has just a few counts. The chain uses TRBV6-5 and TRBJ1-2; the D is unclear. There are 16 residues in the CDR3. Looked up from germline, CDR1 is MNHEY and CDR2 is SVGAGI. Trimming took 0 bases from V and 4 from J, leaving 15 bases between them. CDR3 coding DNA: TGTGCCAGCAGTTACTCGGGCGAAGGCCTTGGCTATGGCTACACCTTC. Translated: CASSYSGEGLGYGYTF.

CDR3 in DNA: TGTGCCTGGAGTAGGGAGGGGGCAGATACGCAGTATTTT. It yields the protein CAWSREGADTQYF. This chain joins TRBV30 and TRBJ2-3; possibly TRBD2 for D (7 bases). CDR1 is GTSNPN, CDR2 SVGIG, per germline (reference sequence). Trimming cost V 2 bases and J 4 bases, with 10 bases left between them. There are 13 residues in the CDR3.

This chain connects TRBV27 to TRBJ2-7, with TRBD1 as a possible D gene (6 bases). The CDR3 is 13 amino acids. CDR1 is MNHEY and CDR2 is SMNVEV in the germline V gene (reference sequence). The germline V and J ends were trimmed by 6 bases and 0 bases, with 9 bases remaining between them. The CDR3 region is CASSRGPSYEQYF. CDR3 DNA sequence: TGTGCCAGCAGCAGGGGCCCCTCCTACGAGCAGTACTTC.

CDR3 coding DNA: TGTGCCAGCAGCTCGACGACAGGGAGCTCCTACAATGAGCAGTTCTTC. Its protein product is CASSSTTGSSYNEQFF. This chain uses TRBV7-9 with TRBJ2-1; 7 bases are a match to TRBD1. The J segment lost 0 bases and the V segment lost 4 bases, leaving 6 bases of the junction unmatched. Germline V gene data show CDR1 as SEHNR and CDR2 as FQNEAQ (reference sequence). The CDR3 totals 16 residues.

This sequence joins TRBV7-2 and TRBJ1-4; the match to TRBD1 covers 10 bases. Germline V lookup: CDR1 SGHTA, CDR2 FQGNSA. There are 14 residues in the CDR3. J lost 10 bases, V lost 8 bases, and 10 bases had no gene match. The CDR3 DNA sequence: TGTGCCAGCCGGCCGGGGACAGGGGAGGGAAAACTGTTTTTT. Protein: CASRPGTGEGKLFF.